These 27 T cell receptor beta chains share one sample of origin, sequenced in a study of cytomegalovirus exposure and HLA in healthy donors. PCR employed 60 Vbeta and 13 Jbeta primers. Generated by immunoSEQ multiplex PCR, the TCRdb table keeps only in-frame clones and is missing some. Here the sample spans about 200,000 clones, approximately 78% being singletons. Sequencing was done on a sample of PBMCs. These receptors were obtained from a woman aged 45-60 years in good health and CMV-seropositive.

For the CDR3, the DNA is TGCGCCAGCAGCTTGTCGGTAGCGGGAGACACCGGGGAGCTGTTTTTT. This gives the protein CASSLSVAGDTGELFF. V usage is TRBV5-1 and J usage is TRBJ2-2; 9 nucleotides agree with TRBD2. Germline values: CDR1 SGHRS, CDR2 YFSETQ. CDR3 length: 16 amino acids. The V and J ends lost 1 base and 3 bases, in that order; junction bases with no gene match: 4.

V is TRBV5-1 and J is TRBJ2-3, with 13 bases matching TRBD2. Germline lookup yields CDR1 SGHRS and CDR2 YFSETQ. The CDR3 totals 18 residues. V lost 0 bases and J lost 0; bases outside the gene matches: 4. Here the CDR3 DNA reads TGCGCCAGCAGCTTGGGAGGGACTAGCGGGACAAGCACAGATACGCAGTATTTT. It translates to CASSLGGTSGTSTDTQYF.

For the CDR3, the DNA is TGTGCCAGCAGTTACTCGGGGGGGCCAGACAATGAGCAGTTCTTC. This encodes CASSYSGGPDNEQFF. The rearrangement uses TRBV6-5 and TRBJ2-1, with D possibly being TRBD2 (7 bases). This CDR3 is built from 15 residues. The germline V and J ends were trimmed by 0 bases and 5 bases, with 11 bases remaining between them. In germline, CDR1 is MNHEY, CDR2 SVGAGI.

CDR3 protein: CASSHGLAGADTQYF. CDR3 bases: TGCGCCAGCAGCCACGGACTAGCGGGGGCAGATACGCAGTATTTT. This rearrangement joins TRBV4-3 to TRBJ2-3; 13 bases line up with TRBD2. V was clipped by 3 bases and J by 4 bases; unmatched bases: 1. This CDR3 is 15 amino acids long. Germline V gives CDR1 LGHNA, CDR2 YSLEER.

The chain employs TRBV23-1 and TRBJ2-7; possible D gene TRBD1, 5 bases. TRBV23-1 has ORF status, its function being uncertain. The CDR3 contains 15 residues. V was cut by 0 bases and J by 2 bases, with 11 bases left in between. Here the CDR3 DNA reads TGCGCCAGCAGTCAATCGTCGCGACAGCCCTACGAGCAGTACTTC. Protein product: CASSQSSRQPYEQYF.

The V and J genes are TRBV11-3 and TRBJ2-1; 8 bases fit TRBD2. The CDR3 is 19 residues long. J was trimmed by 7 bases and V by 4 bases; bases with no gene match: 21. Germline CDR1 and CDR2: SGHNT and YENEEA. This chain's CDR3 is CASSSPGGTMPMGGNEQFF. The CDR3 DNA follows: TGTGCCAGCAGCTCCCCGGGGGGGACTATGCCGATGGGTGGTAATGAGCAGTTCTTC.

This clone showed up just once. CDR3 protein: CASSLTGLAFNEQFF. In DNA form, the CDR3 reads TGTGCCAGCAGCTTAACTGGACTAGCGTTCAATGAGCAGTTCTTC. V is TRBV7-3 and J is TRBJ2-1, with TRBD2 matching over 9 bases. The CDR3 spans 15 residues. J lost 6 bases, V lost 0 bases, and 3 bases had no gene match. Germline values: CDR1 SGHTA, CDR2 FQGTGA.

The chain employs TRBV15 and TRBJ1-5; tentative D call: TRBD1 (5 bases). Germline V gene lookup returns CDR1 LNHNV and CDR2 YYDKDF (reference sequence). V was clipped by 0 bases and J by 5 bases, with 11 bases between them. The CDR3 totals 15 residues. This chain's CDR3 is CATSRDRQKYQPQHF. CDR3 bases: TGTGCCACCAGCAGAGACAGACAGAAGTATCAGCCCCAGCATTTT. Variable domain in full (rest from reference TRBV15 and TRBJ1-5): DAMVIQNPRYQVTQFGKPVTLSCSQTLNHNVMYWYQQKSSQAPKLLFHYYDKDFNNEADTPDNFQSRRPNTSFCFLDIRSPGLGDTAMYLCATSRDRQKYQPQHFGDGTRLSIL.

As to this clone: One end of the junction does not line up with germline, which may come from a read error. The chain combines TRBV5-1 with TRBJ2-6; D might be TRBD1 (5 bases). The CDR3 has 16 amino acids. The germline V gene has CDR1 SGHRS and CDR2 YFSETQ. The CDR3 coding sequence is TGCGCCAGCAGCTTGGCACCGCGCTCTGGGGCCAACGGCCTGACTTTC. The encoded protein is CASSLAPRSGANGLTF. Full variable domain (outside the CDR3, taken from reference TRBV5-1 and TRBJ2-6): KAGVTQTPRYLIKTRGQQVTLSCSPISGHRSVSWYQQTPGQGLQFLFEYFSETQRNKGNFPGRFSGRQFSNSRSEMNVSTLELGDSALYLCASSLAPRSGANGLTFGAGSRLTVL.

The chain recombines TRBV5-6 with TRBJ2-7; 8 bases line up with TRBD2. The CDR3 runs 17 residues. J was trimmed by 4 bases and V by 5 bases; bases with no gene match: 17. CDR1 is SGHDT, CDR2 YYEEEE, per germline. The CDR3 reads CASRGRRERESPYEQYF. DNA of the CDR3: TGTGCCAGCAGGGGGAGGCGCGAGCGGGAGTCCCCATACGAGCAGTACTTC.

V gene TRBV6-1 combines with J gene TRBJ1-2; D ambiguous. The CDR3 has 11 residues. Germline CDR1 and CDR2: MNHNS and SASEGT. V was shortened by 7 bases and J by 7 bases, with 10 bases between the two germline ends. Here the CDR3 reads CASMQATGYTF. CDR3 bases: TGTGCCAGCATGCAAGCTACTGGCTACACCTTC.

The rearrangement links TRBV5-8 to TRBJ1-2, with unresolved D. The V gene's germline CDR1 is SGHTS and CDR2 YDEGEE. This CDR3 is built from 13 residues. V dropped 3 bases and J dropped 4 bases, with 10 bases sitting between them. CDR3 coding DNA: TGTGCCAGCAGCTCGGTGGAGCCCTATGGCTACACCTTC. Translated: CASSSVEPYGYTF.

The gene calls are TRBV19 and TRBJ2-2; weak D call: TRBD1 (6 bases). Germline assignment: CDR1 LNHDA and CDR2 SQIVND (reference sequence). The CDR3 loop spans 15 amino acids. The V end lost 3 bases, the J end lost 0 bases, and 8 bases lay between the germline ends. Here the CDR3 DNA reads TGTGCCAGTAGTATGGGACAATCGAACACCGGGGAGCTGTTTTTT. This sequence encodes CASSMGQSNTGELFF.

V and J are TRBV28 and TRBJ2-4, with TRBD2 matching over 13 bases. The germline CDR1 and CDR2 sequences are MDHEN and SYDVKM. The J segment lost 0 bases and the V segment lost 2 bases, leaving 4 bases of the junction unmatched. The CDR3 has 18 residues. Here the CDR3 DNA reads TGTGCCAGCAGTTTAGGGGGACTAGCGGGGCTAGCCAAAAACATTCAGTACTTC. Its translation is CASSLGGLAGLAKNIQYF.

The gene calls are TRBV10-3 and TRBJ2-1; D not resolved. The CDR3 is 13 amino acids. V was pared by 4 bases and J by 3 bases, with 7 bases between. Germline V gives CDR1 ENHRY, CDR2 SYGVKD. This chain's CDR3 is CAISGGSYNEQFF. In DNA form, the CDR3 reads TGTGCCATCAGTGGAGGCAGCTACAATGAGCAGTTCTTC.

In DNA form, the CDR3 reads TGTGCCAGCAGTTCTCTACGGCGGGGGGGCACAGATACGCAGTATTTT. The encoded protein is CASSSLRRGGTDTQYF. The chain uses TRBV27 and TRBJ2-3; 8 nucleotides line up with TRBD2. There are 16 residues in the CDR3. The germline V gene has CDR1 MNHEY and CDR2 SMNVEV (reference sequence). The trim removed 4 bases at V and 1 base at J, leaving 7 bases unmatched.

The chain is built from TRBV19 and TRBJ1-6, with D possibly TRBD1 on 5 matching bases. Looked up from germline, CDR1 is LNHDA and CDR2 is SQIVND (reference sequence). The CDR3 extends over 14 amino acids. The V gene lost 3 bases and the J gene lost 5 bases, with 8 bases spanning the gap. The CDR3 here is CASSILTDNSPLHF. The CDR3 bases are TGTGCCAGTAGTATCCTGACAGATAATTCACCCCTCCACTTT. The full variable domain, rest sourced from reference TRBV19 and TRBJ1-6, is DGGITQSPKYLFRKEGQNVTLSCEQNLNHDAMYWYRQDPGQGLRLIYYSQIVNDFQKGDIAEGYSVSREKKESFPLTVTSAQKNPTAFYLCASSILTDNSPLHFGNGTRLTVT.

The CDR3 loop is CASSPSYEQYF. CDR3 coding DNA: TGTGCCAGCAGCCCATCCTACGAGCAGTACTTC. This chain links TRBV7-9 with TRBJ2-7; D gene ambiguous. The CDR3 runs to 11 residues. CDR1 SEHNR and CDR2 FQNEAQ come from the germline V gene (reference sequence). The germline V and J ends were trimmed by 5 bases and 1 base, with 3 bases remaining between them.

This clone has just a few counts. The chain couples TRBV19 to TRBJ2-7; 9 bases agree with TRBD2. This CDR3 has 14 amino acids. Trimming removed 3 bases from V and 6 bases from J; junction bases left unmatched: 6. Germline V CDR1 and CDR2: LNHDA, SQIVND (reference sequence). As DNA, the CDR3 is TGTGCCAGTAGTATTTTGGCGGGAGGGAGCGAGCAGTACTTC. It encodes CASSILAGGSEQYF.

This clone was detected only once. The chain carries TRBV11-3 and TRBJ2-1; a weak D match, TRBD2 (6 bases). This CDR3 has 16 amino acids. V lost 5 bases and J lost 8, with 22 bases in between. CDR1 is SGHNT, CDR2 YENEEA, per germline. The CDR3 protein is CASSPELAKPRDEQFF. Written as DNA, the CDR3 is TGTGCCAGCAGCCCGGAACTAGCCAAGCCGAGGGATGAGCAGTTCTTC.

This clone was counted a single time. The CDR3 DNA reads as TGTGCCAGCAGCTTTGCTGGGACTAGCGGGCTCTACGAGCAGTACTTC. This translates into CASSFAGTSGLYEQYF. This chain links TRBV7-2 with TRBJ2-7; 12 nucleotides align to TRBD2. The V gene end was trimmed by 3 bases and the J gene end by 3 bases; junction bases not matched to a gene: 6. This CDR3 is 16 amino acids long. From germline, CDR1 is SGHTA and CDR2 FQGNSA.

To note about this clone: The junction departs from germline at one end; a sequencing error may be responsible. V and J are TRBV5-4 and TRBJ2-7, with D maybe TRBD1 (6 bases). CDR1 and CDR2 (germline): SGHNT, YYREEE (reference sequence). This CDR3 spans 12 amino acids. The CDR3 sequence is CASSLPGHPTSF. The CDR3 region has the DNA TGTGCCAGCAGCCTTCCGGGACACCCTACCTCTTTC.

The chain couples TRBV15 to TRBJ2-3; the match to TRBD2 covers 10 bases. This CDR3 contains 16 residues. V was clipped by 1 base and J by 6 bases; unmatched bases: 7. The germline V gene has CDR1 LNHNV and CDR2 YYDKDF (reference sequence). Written as DNA, the CDR3 is TGTGCCACCAGCAGAGGCCCACTAGCGGGATGGGATACGCAGTATTTT. Its protein product is CATSRGPLAGWDTQYF.

V usage is TRBV23-1 and J usage is TRBJ2-3; maybe TRBD2 (6 bases). TRBV23-1 carries the ORF label, with uncertain function. Trimming took 0 bases from V and 1 from J, leaving 17 bases between them. This CDR3 region has 18 residues. DNA of the CDR3: TGCGCCAGCAGTCAATCGGTTAGCGGTCCCTGGGGCACAGATACGCAGTATTTT. Its protein is CASSQSVSGPWGTDTQYF.

This rearrangement joins TRBV4-1 to TRBJ2-3; 9 bases align to TRBD2. CDR3 length: 15 residues. The V gene end was trimmed by 1 base and the J gene end by 8 bases; junction bases not matched to a gene: 7. The V gene's germline CDR1 is MGHRA and CDR2 YSYEKL. The CDR3 protein is CASSQGLRGGGTQYF. The DNA of the CDR3 is TGCGCCAGCAGCCAAGGTCTGCGGGGGGGCGGTACGCAGTATTTT.

The V gene is TRBV5-4, the J gene TRBJ1-4; 8 nucleotides line up with TRBD1. There are 15 residues in the CDR3. CDR1 SGHNT and CDR2 YYREEE come from the germline V gene (reference sequence). The ends lost 2 bases at V and 3 bases at J; junction bases unmatched: 3. CDR3 bases: TGTGCCAGCAGCTTAGGACAGGGAGCTAATGAAAAACTGTTTTTT. Translated, it gives CASSLGQGANEKLFF.

As regards this clone: Germline is not matched at one junction end, which may reflect a read error. The chain links TRBV7-7 to TRBJ2-1; maybe TRBD1 (6 bases). CDR3 length: 14 residues. Germline V gives CDR1 SSHAT, CDR2 FNYEAQ (reference sequence). For the CDR3, the DNA is TGTGCTAGCAGCTTCAGAACAGGGTATAATGAGCAGTTCTTC. This sequence encodes CASSFRTGYNEQFF.